This T cell receptor beta chain was recovered during a study of Ad26.COV2.S vaccination and SARS-CoV-2 variants. Study-level results: With respect to non-spike TCR breadth, vaccine and placebo recipients were similar. Total T cell responses may have been underestimated by the TCR breadth and depth analyses. Vaccine recipients showed a spike-specific TCR breadth that was higher than in placebo recipients. After vaccination, substantial breadth of spike-specific CD8+ and CD4+ responses was reported.

A note on this clone: Its antigen is currently unknown.

Profiled with immunoSEQ multiplex PCR; TCRdb holds only in-frame clones, not every one. The table includes over 110,000 clones, 80% to 90% detected once. Trimming cost V 0 bases and J 6 bases, with 7 bases left between them. This CDR3 spans 13 amino acids. CDR1 is SGDLS and CDR2 is YYNGEE in the germline V gene. The sequence derives from a human donor who had recovered from COVID-19. The chain employs TRBV9 and TRBJ2-1; no firm D call. The material was peripheral blood, obtained after recovery from COVID-19. Written as DNA, the CDR3 is TGTGCCAGCAGCGTAGACCAGGCCAATGAGCAGTTCTTC. Encoded protein: CASSVDQANEQFF.